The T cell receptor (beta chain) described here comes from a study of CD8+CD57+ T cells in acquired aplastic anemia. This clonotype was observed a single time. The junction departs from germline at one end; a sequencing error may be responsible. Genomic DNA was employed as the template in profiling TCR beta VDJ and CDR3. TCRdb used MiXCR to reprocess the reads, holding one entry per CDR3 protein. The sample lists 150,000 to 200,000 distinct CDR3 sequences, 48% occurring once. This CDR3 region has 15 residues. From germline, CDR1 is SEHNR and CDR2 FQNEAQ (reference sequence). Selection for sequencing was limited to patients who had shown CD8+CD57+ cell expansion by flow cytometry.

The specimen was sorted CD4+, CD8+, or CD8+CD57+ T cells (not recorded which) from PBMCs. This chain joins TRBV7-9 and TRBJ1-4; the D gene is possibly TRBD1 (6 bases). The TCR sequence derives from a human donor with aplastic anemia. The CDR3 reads CAGRKLAGADEKLFF. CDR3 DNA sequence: TGTGCCGGCAGGAAACTAGCGGGGGCCGATGAAAAACTGTTTTTT.